Given below is one TCR beta chain in context. Its antigen is not known. The CDR3 is made up of 16 amino acids. J gave up 7 bases and V 4 bases, and 12 bases lay outside the gene matches. The germline V gene encodes CDR1 MNHNY and CDR2 SVGAGI (reference sequence). CD4+ cell separation produced CD45RA+ naive and CD45RA-negative memory subsets. Evenly divided among several immunoSEQ plates was the genomic DNA of each subset. Some clones are missing from TCRdb's copy, which holds only in-frame ones; the method was immunoSEQ multiplex PCR. The sample carries about 1.1 million clones, approximately 80% recorded once. The data were taken from a study of shared clonotypes between healthy human individuals. Study results and caveats: Memory subsets generally showed lower estimated richness than naive subsets.

The sequenced sample consisted of memory CD4+ T cells from PBMCs. Subset indicated: CD45RA-negative fraction. The rearrangement uses TRBV6-6 and TRBJ2-1; TRBD2 agrees at 8 bases. The sequence was obtained from a man between 18 and 29 years old in good health. Some clones in this sample may be carry-over from other donors' samples. For the CDR3, the DNA is TGTGCCAGCAGTTTGATGCGGGGCGGGAGGCCTAATGAGCAGTTCTTC. It is translated as CASSLMRGGRPNEQFF.